Listed here is a single T cell receptor (beta chain). The antigen is not known. The data are from a study of response to subunit inactivated influenza vaccine. General study points: Authors suggested seasonal influenza vaccinations each recruit few new T cells.

Via MiXCR, TCRdb re-called the RT-PCR reads, giving one row per CDR3 protein. The sample carries hundreds of thousands of distinct CDR3 sequences, about 15% recorded once. The sequencing here drew on PBMCs from blood, taken roughly 2 weeks before vaccination. This receptor was obtained from a man between 50 and 59 years old who received an inactivated influenza vaccine.

The CDR3 coding sequence is TGTGCCAGTAGTATTGGAGGGGTCGGTCAGCCCCAGCATTTT. Its protein is CASSIGGVGQPQHF. The rearrangement joins TRBV19 to TRBJ1-5; the D gene is possibly TRBD1 (5 bases). The V end was cut by 3 bases, the J end by 6 bases, with 12 bases between. Per the germline V gene, CDR1 is LNHDA and CDR2 is SQIVND (reference sequence). This CDR3 comprises 14 residues.